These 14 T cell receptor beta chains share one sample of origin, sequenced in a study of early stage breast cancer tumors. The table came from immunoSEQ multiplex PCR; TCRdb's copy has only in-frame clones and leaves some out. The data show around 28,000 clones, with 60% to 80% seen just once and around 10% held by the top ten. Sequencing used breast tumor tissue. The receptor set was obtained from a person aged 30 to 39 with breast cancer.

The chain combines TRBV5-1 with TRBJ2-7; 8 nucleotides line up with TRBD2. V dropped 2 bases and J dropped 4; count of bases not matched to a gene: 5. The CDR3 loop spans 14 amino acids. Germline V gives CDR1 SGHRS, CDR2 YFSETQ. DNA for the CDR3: TGCGCCAGCAGCTTAAGCGGGAGTTCTTACGAGCAGTACTTC. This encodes CASSLSGSSYEQYF.

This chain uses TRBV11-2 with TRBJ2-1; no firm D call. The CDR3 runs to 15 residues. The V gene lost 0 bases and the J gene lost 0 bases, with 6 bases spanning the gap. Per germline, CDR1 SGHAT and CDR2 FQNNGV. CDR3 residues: CASSLERSSYNEQFF. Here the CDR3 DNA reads TGTGCCAGCAGCTTAGAGCGAAGCTCCTACAATGAGCAGTTCTTC.

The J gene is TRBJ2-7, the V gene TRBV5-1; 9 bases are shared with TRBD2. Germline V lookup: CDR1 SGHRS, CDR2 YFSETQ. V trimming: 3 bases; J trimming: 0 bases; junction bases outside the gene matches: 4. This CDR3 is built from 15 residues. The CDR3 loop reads CASSSGSGSSYEQYF. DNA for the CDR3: TGCGCCAGCAGCTCAGGTAGCGGGAGCTCCTACGAGCAGTACTTC.

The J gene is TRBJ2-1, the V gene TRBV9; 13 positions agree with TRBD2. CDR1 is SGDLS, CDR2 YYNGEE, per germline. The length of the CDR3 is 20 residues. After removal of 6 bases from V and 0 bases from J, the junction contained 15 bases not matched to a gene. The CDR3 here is CASTPGLAGKGGSSYNEQFF. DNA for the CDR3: TGTGCCAGCACCCCGGGACTAGCGGGAAAGGGAGGAAGCTCCTACAATGAGCAGTTCTTC. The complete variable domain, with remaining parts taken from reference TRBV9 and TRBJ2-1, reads DSGVTQTPKHLITATGQRVTLRCSPRSGDLSVYWYQQSLDQGLQFLIQYYNGEERAKGNILERFSAQQFPDLHSELNLSSLELGDSALYFCASTPGLAGKGGSSYNEQFFGPGTRLTVL.

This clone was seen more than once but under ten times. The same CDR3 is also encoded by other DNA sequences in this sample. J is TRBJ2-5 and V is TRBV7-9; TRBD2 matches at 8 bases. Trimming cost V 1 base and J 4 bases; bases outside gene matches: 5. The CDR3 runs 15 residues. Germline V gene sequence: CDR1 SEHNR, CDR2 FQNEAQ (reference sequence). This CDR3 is CASSLVLAGGETQYF. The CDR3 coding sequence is TGTGCCAGCAGCTTAGTCCTAGCGGGCGGAGAGACCCAGTACTTC.

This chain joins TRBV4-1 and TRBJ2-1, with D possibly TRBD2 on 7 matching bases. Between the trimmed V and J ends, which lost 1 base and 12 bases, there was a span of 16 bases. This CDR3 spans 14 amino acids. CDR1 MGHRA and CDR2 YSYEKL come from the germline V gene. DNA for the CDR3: TGCGCCAGCAGCCAAGTATTAGCAGGGGAGGGGCAGTTCTTC. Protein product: CASSQVLAGEGQFF.

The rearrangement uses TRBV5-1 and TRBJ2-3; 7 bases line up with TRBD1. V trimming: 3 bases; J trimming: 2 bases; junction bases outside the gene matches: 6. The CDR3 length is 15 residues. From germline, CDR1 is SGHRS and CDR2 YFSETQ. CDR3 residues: CASSSQTGPTDTQYF. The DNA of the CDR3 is TGCGCCAGCAGCTCGCAGACAGGGCCCACAGATACGCAGTATTTT. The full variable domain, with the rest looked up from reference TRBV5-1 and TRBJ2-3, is KAGVTQTPRYLIKTRGQQVTLSCSPISGHRSVSWYQQTPGQGLQFLFEYFSETQRNKGNFPGRFSGRQFSNSRSEMNVSTLELGDSALYLCASSSQTGPTDTQYFGPGTRLTVL.

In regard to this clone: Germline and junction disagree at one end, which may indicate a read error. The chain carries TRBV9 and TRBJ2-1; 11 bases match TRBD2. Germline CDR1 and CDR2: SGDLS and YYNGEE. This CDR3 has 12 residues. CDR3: CASSPIAGGPVF. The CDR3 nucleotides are TGTGCCAGCAGCCCGATAGCGGGAGGGCCTGTCTTC.

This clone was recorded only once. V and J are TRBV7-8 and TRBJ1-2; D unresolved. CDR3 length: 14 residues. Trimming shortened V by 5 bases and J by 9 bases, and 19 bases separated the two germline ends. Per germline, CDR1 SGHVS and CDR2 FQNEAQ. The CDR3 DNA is TGTGCCAGCAGCCGCAACGTCTTAAGTGGGAGCTACACCTTC. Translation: CASSRNVLSGSYTF.

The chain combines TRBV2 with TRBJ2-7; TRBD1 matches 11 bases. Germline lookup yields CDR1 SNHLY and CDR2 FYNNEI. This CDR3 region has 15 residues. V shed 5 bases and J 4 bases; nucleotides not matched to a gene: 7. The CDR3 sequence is CASSNRDRGSYEQYF. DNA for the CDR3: TGTGCCAGCAGTAACCGGGACAGGGGGTCATACGAGCAGTACTTC.

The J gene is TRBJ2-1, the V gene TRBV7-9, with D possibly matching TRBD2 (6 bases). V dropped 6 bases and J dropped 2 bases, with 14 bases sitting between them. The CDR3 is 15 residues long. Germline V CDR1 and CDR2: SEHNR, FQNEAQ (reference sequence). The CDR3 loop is CASRSLARPYNEQFF. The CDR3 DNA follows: TGTGCCAGCAGATCCCTAGCGAGGCCCTACAATGAGCAGTTCTTC. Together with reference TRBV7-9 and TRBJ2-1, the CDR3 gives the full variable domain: DTGVSQNPRHKITKRGQNVTFRCDPISEHNRLYWYRQTLGQGPEFLTYFQNEAQLEKSRLLSDRFSAERPKGSFSTLEIQRTEQGDSAMYLCASRSLARPYNEQFFGPGTRLTVL.

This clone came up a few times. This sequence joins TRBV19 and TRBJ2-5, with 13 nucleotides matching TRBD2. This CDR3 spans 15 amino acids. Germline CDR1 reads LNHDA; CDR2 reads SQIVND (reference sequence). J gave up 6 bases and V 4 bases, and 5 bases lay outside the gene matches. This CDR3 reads CASSTTTSGRQTQYF. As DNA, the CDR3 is TGTGCCAGTAGTACGACGACTAGCGGGAGGCAGACCCAGTACTTC.

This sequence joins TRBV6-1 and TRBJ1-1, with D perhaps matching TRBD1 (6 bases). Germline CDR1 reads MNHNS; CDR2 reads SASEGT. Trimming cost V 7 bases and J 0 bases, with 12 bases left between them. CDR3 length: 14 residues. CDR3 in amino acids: CASILGTLNTEAFF. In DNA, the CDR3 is TGTGCCAGCATCCTGGGGACACTGAACACTGAAGCTTTCTTT.

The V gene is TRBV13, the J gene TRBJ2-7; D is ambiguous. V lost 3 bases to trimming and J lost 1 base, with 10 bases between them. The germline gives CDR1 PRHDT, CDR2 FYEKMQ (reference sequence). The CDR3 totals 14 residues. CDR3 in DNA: TGTGCCAGCAGCTTTACACAGCTTTCCTACGAGCAGTACTTC. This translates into CASSFTQLSYEQYF.